The 17 T cell receptor beta chains listed next were all sequenced from one sample in a study of radiation and T cells in renal cell carcinoma. Clones were read by immunoSEQ multiplex PCR, and TCRdb kept only the in-frame ones, dropping some. The sample yields some 100,000 clones, 65% to 85% seen once. The sample's time point: baseline pretreatment blood. Treatment here: 15 Gy SBRT to primary tumor, nephrectomy 4 weeks later. The material was blood, obtained from a patient whose treatment included radiotherapy and nephrectomy. These receptors were collected from a man aged 60 to 69 with renal cell carcinoma.

This clone was observed many times. V is TRBV21-1 and J is TRBJ2-2; TRBD2 was called by the table and not checked on the DNA. TRBV21-1 is annotated as a pseudogene. The CDR3 runs to 17 residues. CDR3 sequence: CASSREREGLSTGELFF. The CDR3 coding sequence is TGTGCCAGCAGCCGAGAGAGGGAGGGCCTAAGCACCGGGGAGCTGTTTTTT.

The rearrangement uses TRBV5-1 and TRBJ2-7, with D possibly matching TRBD1 (6 bases). Germline-derived CDR1 and CDR2 are SGHRS and YFSETQ. The germline V and J ends were trimmed by 0 bases and 6 bases, with 13 bases remaining between them. The CDR3 extends over 14 amino acids. CDR3 DNA: TGCGCCAGCAGCTTGGTGCCAGGGGAGAGCGAGCAGTACTTC. Protein product: CASSLVPGESEQYF.

This chain uses TRBV5-1 with TRBJ2-1, with 11 positions matching TRBD2. J lost 9 bases, V lost 1 base, and 9 bases had no gene match. The CDR3 has 16 residues. CDR1 is SGHRS and CDR2 is YFSETQ in the germline V gene. This CDR3 reads CASSLRISGRGSEQFF. The CDR3 DNA is TGCGCCAGCAGCTTGAGAATTAGCGGGAGGGGAAGTGAGCAGTTCTTC.

The chain employs TRBV7-8 and TRBJ2-1; 12 bases are a match to TRBD2. The CDR3 extends over 16 amino acids. V shed 5 bases and J 2 bases; nucleotides not matched to a gene: 4. Germline CDR1 reads SGHVS; CDR2 reads FQNEAQ. The CDR3 DNA follows: TGTGCCAGCAGCGACCTAGCGGGAGGGCCCTACAATGAGCAGTTCTTC. This gives the protein CASSDLAGGPYNEQFF.

The chain carries TRBV18 and TRBJ2-7, with 10 bases identical to TRBD1. This CDR3 is built from 17 residues. CDR1 is KGHSH, CDR2 LQKENI, per germline. V was clipped by 3 bases and J by 0 bases; unmatched bases: 8. The CDR3 region is CASSPIDRGQSSYEQYF. CDR3 bases: TGTGCCAGCTCACCCATTGACAGGGGGCAAAGCTCCTACGAGCAGTACTTC.

This chain connects TRBV29-1 to TRBJ2-1; tentatively, D is TRBD2 (6 bases). Germline V gives CDR1 SQVTM, CDR2 ANQGSEA. CDR3 length equals 14 residues. Trimming took 1 base from V and 7 from J, leaving 14 bases between them. CDR3 coding DNA: TGCAGCGTTGAAGGGCGGGAAAGGAGGAATGAGCAGTTCTTC. It translates to CSVEGRERRNEQFF.

The V call is TRBV28, the J call TRBJ2-2; weak D call: TRBD1 (5 bases). The CDR3 has 15 residues. CDR1 and CDR2 from the germline V gene are MDHEN and SYDVKM. V shed 6 bases and J shed 3 bases, with 14 bases lying between them. CDR3: CASSIVGVHTGELFF. In nucleotides, the CDR3 is TGTGCCAGCAGCATCGTAGGGGTACACACCGGGGAGCTGTTTTTT.

The V call is TRBV28, the J call TRBJ1-2, with TRBD1 as a possible D gene (5 bases). The CDR3 loop spans 16 amino acids. Germline loops: CDR1 MDHEN, CDR2 SYDVKM. V lost 10 bases to trimming and J lost 1 base, with 22 bases between them. Written as DNA, the CDR3 is TGTGCCACCCTAACCCGACGAGACAGCGGTAACTATGGCTACACCTTC. This translates into CATLTRRDSGNYGYTF.

The rearrangement links TRBV7-5 to TRBJ1-5. TRBV7-5 is given as a pseudogene. This CDR3 has 12 residues. The CDR3: CVRSLAGQPQHF. The CDR3 DNA reads as TGTGTCAGAAGCTTAGCCGGGCAGCCCCAGCATTTT.

The V call is TRBV29-1, the J call TRBJ2-1; 10 bases are shared with TRBD2. Germline CDR1 reads SQVTM; CDR2 reads ANQGSEA. After removal of 2 bases from V and 4 bases from J, the junction contained 5 bases not matched to a gene. This CDR3 is 15 amino acids long. Here the CDR3 DNA reads TGCAGCGTTGAACTAGCGGGAGATCCTTACAATGAGCAGTTCTTC. It encodes CSVELAGDPYNEQFF.

The J gene is TRBJ2-7, the V gene TRBV5-1, with a tentative D call TRBD1 (5 bases). This CDR3 has 12 amino acids. CDR1 is SGHRS and CDR2 is YFSETQ in the germline V gene. The ends were cut back, 4 bases at V and 6 bases at J, with 11 bases in the middle. The CDR3 protein is CASSERQSEQYF. The CDR3 nucleotides are TGCGCCAGCAGCGAGCGACAGTCCGAGCAGTACTTC.

V is TRBV19 and J is TRBJ1-2; D possibly corresponds to TRBD1 (5 bases). Germline CDR1 and CDR2: LNHDA and SQIVND (reference sequence). The CDR3 length is 14 residues. V lost 7 bases, J lost 3 bases, and 15 bases lay in between. In DNA, the CDR3 is TGTGCCAGTACCCCCGAGAGGGACCACTATGGCTACACCTTC. This encodes CASTPERDHYGYTF.

The CDR3 region is CASSLSGSNYGYTF. The CDR3 DNA reads TGTGCCAGCAGCTTATCAGGGTCTAACTATGGCTACACCTTC. This sequence joins TRBV7-2 and TRBJ1-2; D possibly corresponds to TRBD1 (5 bases). Germline lookup yields CDR1 SGHTA and CDR2 FQGNSA. Trimming cost V 2 bases and J 0 bases, with 7 bases left between them. This CDR3 region has 14 residues.

V gene TRBV15 combines with J gene TRBJ2-4; D uncertain. CDR1 is LNHNV, CDR2 YYDKDF, per germline (reference sequence). Trimming removed 0 bases from V and 0 bases from J, with 6 bases in between. CDR3 length equals 15 residues. The CDR3 reads CATSREPPAKNIQYF. The CDR3 region has the DNA TGTGCCACCAGCAGAGAACCGCCAGCCAAAAACATTCAGTACTTC.

The CDR3 nucleotides are TGTGCCAGCGTGCCGGGACGGGAAGTCGGTGAAAAACTGTTTTTT. This codes for CASVPGREVGEKLFF. The rearrangement uses TRBV28 and TRBJ1-4, with TRBD1 as a possible D gene (5 bases). The germline V gene has CDR1 MDHEN and CDR2 SYDVKM. The V end was cut by 8 bases, the J end by 7 bases, with 20 bases between. The CDR3 runs to 15 residues. Looking up the rest from reference TRBV28 and TRBJ1-4 gives the full variable domain: DVKVTQSSRYLVKRTGEKVFLECVQDMDHENMFWYRQDPGLGLRLIYFSYDVKMKEKGDIPEGYSVSREKKERFSLILESASTNQTSMYLCASVPGREVGEKLFFGSGTQLSVL.

V usage is TRBV5-4 and J usage is TRBJ1-3, with 8 bases aligning to TRBD1. The CDR3 is 16 residues long. CDR1 is SGHNT and CDR2 is YYREEE in the germline V gene (reference sequence). Germline trimming cut 6 bases from V and 0 bases from J; bases unmatched to any gene: 8. The CDR3 region is CASTTGGPYSGNTIYF. In DNA form, the CDR3 reads TGTGCCAGCACCACAGGGGGTCCATACTCTGGAAACACCATATATTTT.

The chain combines TRBV5-6 with TRBJ1-2, with a weak D call TRBD1 (5 bases). The V end lost 4 bases, the J end lost 8 bases, and 15 bases lay between the germline ends. CDR1 is SGHDT and CDR2 is YYEEEE in the germline V gene. The CDR3 covers 13 residues. This chain's CDR3 is CASSRDRGSGYTF. The CDR3 DNA sequence: TGTGCCAGCAGCCGGGACCGGGGTTCGGGCTACACCTTC.